The present TCR beta chain was sequenced within a study of T cell responses to AZD1222 COVID-19 vaccine. Regarding the study as a whole: Spike-wide coverage was observed for vaccine-associated CD4 TCRs, with dominant responses at 160-218 and 743-854. Donor demographics were predominantly white British with a female majority; clonal diversity may be underestimated. Variant regions that are unmutated are reportedly the target of nearly half of spike-specific TCRs.

CDR3 length: 17 amino acids. V dropped 3 bases and J dropped 5; count of bases not matched to a gene: 12. From germline, CDR1 is SGHDN and CDR2 FVKESK. A note on this clone: Its cognate antigen is unknown.

The method was immunoSEQ multiplex PCR; TCRdb's version includes in-frame clones alone and lacks a portion of them. The data show approximately 150,000 clones, about 90% seen once. Pooled samples include second doses given at about 4 or 12 weeks. The chain employs TRBV14 and TRBJ2-5; 10 bases align to TRBD1. The sequence was collected from an adult who received the AZD1222 COVID-19 vaccine. The material was peripheral blood, obtained 28 days after the second AZD1222 dose. Here the CDR3 reads CASSQGRGQGIEETQYF. The CDR3 DNA is TGTGCCAGCAGCCAGGGACGGGGACAGGGGATAGAGGAGACCCAGTACTTC.